The TCR beta chain under discussion was sequenced for a study of low-dose radiotherapy and immunotherapy resistance in tumors. Study summary: Patients of Cohort 1 had 0.5 Gy fractions every 2 weeks, which summed to 6.5 Gy. Intravenous cyclophosphamide at 200 mg/m2 preceded radiation and immunotherapy by one day, every two weeks. Oral aspirin 300 mg was taken by patients daily for four cycles from cycle 1 day 1.

This clonotype was seen many times. Priming of first-strand cDNA relied on TRAV- and TRBV-specific primers (covering alpha and beta chains). TCR amplification involved about 19 PCR cycles with a constant-region primer and V-primer adapter. TCRdb reprocessed the reads via MiXCR and lists one record per CDR3 protein. The data show tens of thousands of distinct CDR3 sequences, around 31% seen once. The CDR3 totals 14 residues. Germline CDR1 is MNHEY and CDR2 is SVGEGT. Trimming took off 5 bases at V and 5 bases at J, with 15 bases between the two ends. Time point: before trial treatment. This clonotype originated in a female donor with ovarian cancer. The rearrangement links TRBV6-2 or TRBV6-3 to TRBJ1-2; D is uncertain. Material: PBMCs, obtained before treatment. The CDR3 loop reads CASSPHGGNYGYTF. For the CDR3, the DNA is TGTGCCAGCAGTCCCCATGGTGGAAATTATGGCTACACCTTC.